A single sample is the source of the 14 T cell receptor beta chains below, sequenced in a study of shared clonotypes between healthy human individuals. Assay used: immunoSEQ multiplex PCR; TCRdb lists only in-frame clones, some missing. This table has 2,500,000 or so clones, approximately 93% appearing once. Sequenced material: naive CD4+ T cells from PBMCs. Subset noted: CD45RA+ positively selected. The receptors derive from a man between 18 and 35 years old in good health. Some clones in this sample may be carry-over from other donors' samples.

The chain combines TRBV7-7 with TRBJ2-3; TRBD1 aligns across 7 bases. In germline, CDR1 is SSHAT, CDR2 FNYEAQ (reference sequence). The CDR3 covers 14 residues. Trimming took 3 bases from V and 2 from J; bases not matched to a gene: 2. CDR3: CASSLGQSTDTQYF. The CDR3 DNA is TGTGCCAGCAGCTTGGGACAGTCCACAGATACGCAGTATTTT.

The chain has TRBV4-1 and TRBJ1-5; possible D gene TRBD1, 5 bases. Germline V gene data show CDR1 as MGHRA and CDR2 as YSYEKL. There are 14 residues in the CDR3. Trimming took 1 base from V and 1 from J, leaving 5 bases between them. The CDR3 sequence: CASSQAGSNQPQHF. CDR3 nucleotides: TGCGCCAGCAGCCAAGCAGGGAGCAATCAGCCCCAGCATTTT.

This chain uses TRBV18 with TRBJ2-1, with D possibly matching TRBD2 (6 bases). The CDR3 spans 14 residues. Germline V lookup: CDR1 KGHSH, CDR2 LQKENI. The V end lost 0 bases, the J end lost 5 bases, and 8 bases lay between the germline ends. The CDR3 here is CASSPPASDNEQFF. Written as DNA, the CDR3 is TGTGCCAGCTCACCACCGGCTAGCGACAATGAGCAGTTCTTC.

Note on this clone: One end of the junction fails to match germline, which may point to a read error. The V and J genes are TRBV15 and TRBJ2-5; D might be TRBD1 (6 bases). The length of the CDR3 is 15 residues. Germline V CDR1 and CDR2: LNHNV, YYDKDF (reference sequence). The CDR3 DNA is TGCTCACCAGCAGGGGTTCTGGTACCGCAAGAGACCCAGTACTTC. Protein sequence: CSPAGVLVPQETQYF.

The rearrangement uses TRBV27 and TRBJ2-2, with TRBD1 matching over 9 bases. This CDR3 has 18 residues. V shed 5 bases, J shed 3 bases, and the junction held 13 bases outside the gene matches. Germline V lookup: CDR1 MNHEY, CDR2 SMNVEV (reference sequence). The CDR3: CASSTPSRQGGDTGELFF. CDR3 bases: TGTGCCAGCAGTACCCCTTCGCGACAGGGGGGTGACACCGGGGAGCTGTTTTTT.

About this clone itself: A junction boundary mismatches the germline segment, possibly from a read error. The V call is TRBV14, the J call TRBJ1-3; the D is unclear. CDR1 is SGHDN, CDR2 FVKESK, per germline. The CDR3 totals 11 residues. CDR3 sequence (DNA): TGTGCCAGCAGCCAGGCTAATGAACTTAAGTTT. Amino acid sequence: CASSQANELKF.

V and J are TRBV6-1 and TRBJ2-1; weak D call: TRBD1 (5 bases). CDR1 and CDR2 (germline): MNHNS, SASEGT. The V end was cut by 5 bases, the J end by 8 bases, with 13 bases between. The CDR3 consists of 13 residues. CDR3 loop: CASSWLPRDEQFF. For the CDR3, the DNA is TGTGCCAGCAGTTGGTTACCCAGGGATGAGCAGTTCTTC.

The chain joins TRBV15 to TRBJ2-2; D remains ambiguous. The germline V and J ends were trimmed by 0 bases and 11 bases, with 10 bases remaining between them. CDR1 is LNHNV and CDR2 is YYDKDF in the germline V gene (reference sequence). This CDR3 has 13 amino acids. CDR3: CATSRDGRAELFF. The CDR3 DNA follows: TGTGCCACCAGCAGAGATGGTCGGGCCGAGCTGTTTTTT.

The chain has TRBV28 and TRBJ2-7; no definite D call. V dropped 5 bases and J dropped 2 bases, with 7 bases sitting between them. Looked up from germline, CDR1 is MDHEN and CDR2 is SYDVKM. This CDR3 spans 12 amino acids. For the CDR3, the DNA is TGTGCCAGCAGTACTACCACCTACGAGCAGTACTTC. It translates to CASSTTTYEQYF.

The chain joins TRBV6-5 to TRBJ2-7, with D possibly being TRBD2 (5 bases). Germline V lookup: CDR1 MNHEY, CDR2 SVGAGI. Trimming cost V 6 bases and J 1 base, with 13 bases left between them. The CDR3 length is 14 residues. CDR3 region: CASSRYSGSYEQYF. The CDR3 DNA reads as TGTGCCAGCAGCCGATACTCGGGGTCCTACGAGCAGTACTTC.

Worth noting for this clone: Other DNA sequences in the sample encode the same CDR3. The rearrangement uses TRBV11-2 and TRBJ2-2; D is unresolved. CDR3 length: 13 amino acids. The germline V gene encodes CDR1 SGHAT and CDR2 FQNNGV. V lost 1 base to trimming and J lost 6 bases, with 6 bases between them. CDR3 DNA: TGTGCCAGCAGCTTAGGGGTAGCCGGGGAGCTGTTTTTT. It specifies CASSLGVAGELFF.

The rearrangement joins TRBV5-1 to TRBJ2-3, with D perhaps matching TRBD1 (6 bases). Trimming stripped 7 bases from V and 6 bases from J, with 15 bases between. The CDR3 covers 13 residues. Germline CDR1 and CDR2: SGHRS and YFSETQ. CDR3 sequence reads: CASEKGGDDTQYF. In DNA, the CDR3 is TGCGCCAGCGAGAAAGGGGGTGACGATACGCAGTATTTT.

This clone appeared a few times. The chain combines TRBV19 with TRBJ1-3, with D unclear. The CDR3 has 14 residues. CDR1 is LNHDA, CDR2 SQIVND, per germline (reference sequence). V lost 5 bases and J lost 0, with 8 bases in between. For the CDR3, the DNA is TGTGCCAGTAGTCCGTTGCACTCTGGAAACACCATATATTTT. This translates into CASSPLHSGNTIYF.

The V and J genes are TRBV28 and TRBJ2-1; D may match TRBD1 or TRBD2 (5 bases each). From germline, CDR1 is MDHEN and CDR2 SYDVKM. Trimming stripped 5 bases from V and 1 base from J, with 12 bases between. The CDR3 totals 15 residues. CDR3 sequence reads: CASSLGTHSYNEQFF. CDR3 coding DNA: TGTGCCAGCAGTCTCGGGACGCATTCCTACAATGAGCAGTTCTTC.